Given below is one T cell receptor beta chain in context. As processed by the authors: For nucleated cells, counts were estimated from reference gene primer amplification. The protocol was immunoSEQ multiplex PCR, while the TCRdb copy is restricted to in-frame clones and leaves out a portion. The DNA gave D and trimming, while V, J and clone size come from that table. This sample has 130,000 to 150,000 clones; roughly 89% occur once, and the top ten carry roughly 4%. The sample is drawn from a study of blood T cell repertoires in COVID-19. Study in general: Whether acute or convalescent, the COVID-19 samples came from the United States, Italy and Spain. PBMCs, B-cell-depleted T cells, or T cells were the source of the cDNA or gDNA that made up the material.

The V end lost 1 base, the J end lost 8 bases, and 8 bases lay between the germline ends. The germline V gene encodes CDR1 SEHNR and CDR2 FQNEAQ (reference sequence). The CDR3 has 12 residues. The rearrangement links TRBV7-9 to TRBJ1-2, with a tentative D call TRBD1 (5 bases). Specimen: peripheral blood. This receptor was obtained from a woman aged 40 to 49 with acute or convalescent COVID-19. CDR3 nucleotides: TGTGCCAGCAGCTTAGGGGGCAGGGGCTACACCTTC. The encoded protein is CASSLGGRGYTF.